This is a list of T cell receptor beta chains from one sample in a study of T cells in localized non-small cell lung cancer. TCRdb's copy holds only in-frame clones and misses some; the assay was immunoSEQ multiplex PCR. The sample gives 35,000 to 40,000 clones, approximately 94% of which show up once; approximately 7% is in the top ten. Sequenced here: peripheral blood, sampled before any cancer treatment. The receptors were sampled from a female donor of 60 years or more with stage I lung adenocarcinoma. Each CDR3 is given with its conserved first and last residue. D genes are given only for firm matches.

j_call: TRBJ2-2; v_call: TRBV5-8; d_call: .; cdr3_aa: CASSPHRRGNTGELFF; cdr3_nt: TGTGCCAGCAGCCCTCACAGAAGGGGGAACACCGGGGAGCTGTTTTTT
j_call: TRBJ1-1; v_call: TRBV19; d_call: .; cdr3_aa: CASQGLGNTEAFF; cdr3_nt: TGTGCCTCCCAGGGGCTGGGCAACACTGAAGCTTTCTTT
j_call: TRBJ1-3; v_call: TRBV7-2; d_call: .; cdr3_aa: CASSLRRISGNTIYF; cdr3_nt: TGTGCCAGCAGCTTGAGACGGATCTCTGGAAACACCATATATTTT
j_call: TRBJ2-5; v_call: TRBV12-5; d_call: .; cdr3_aa: CASGLSSLETQYF; cdr3_nt: TGTGCTAGTGGTTTATCTAGCCTGGAGACCCAGTACTTC
j_call: TRBJ1-1; v_call: TRBV28; d_call: TRBD1; cdr3_aa: CASTSGTGYEAFF; cdr3_nt: TGTGCCAGCACCTCCGGGACAGGGTATGAAGCTTTCTTT
j_call: TRBJ1-6; v_call: TRBV21-1; d_call: .; cdr3_aa: CASSKIRDRGGSPLHF; cdr3_nt: TGTGCCAGCAGCAAAATCCGGGACAGGGGAGGTTCACCCCTCCACTTT
j_call: TRBJ1-4; v_call: TRBV9; d_call: .; cdr3_aa: CASSVGGHQVNEKLFF; cdr3_nt: TGTGCCAGCAGCGTAGGGGGACACCAGGTTAATGAAAAACTGTTTTTT
j_call: TRBJ2-3; v_call: TRBV19; d_call: TRBD2; cdr3_aa: CASSIRAGGTTDTQYF; cdr3_nt: TGTGCCAGTAGTATCAGGGCGGGGGGAACCACAGATACGCAGTATTTT
j_call: TRBJ1-5; v_call: TRBV6-6; d_call: .; cdr3_aa: CASSPFSSNQPQHF; cdr3_nt: TGTGCCAGCAGTCCCTTCAGTAGCAATCAGCCCCAGCATTTT
j_call: TRBJ2-3; v_call: TRBV6-5; d_call: .; cdr3_aa: CASSRQVPTDMQYF; cdr3_nt: TGTGCCAGCTCCAGACAGGTGCCCACAGATATGCAGTATTTT
j_call: TRBJ1-4; v_call: TRBV6-1; d_call: .; cdr3_aa: CASSEYRSSEREKLFF; cdr3_nt: TGTGCCAGCAGTGAATATCGCAGCAGTGAGAGGGAAAAACTGTTTTTT
j_call: TRBJ1-1; v_call: TRBV7-2; d_call: TRBD1; cdr3_aa: CASSLTGETEAFF; cdr3_nt: TGTGCCAGCAGCCTGACAGGGGAGACTGAAGCTTTCTTT
j_call: TRBJ1-5; v_call: TRBV19; d_call: TRBD1; cdr3_aa: CASGTGVDQPQHF; cdr3_nt: TGTGCCAGTGGGACAGGGGTGGATCAGCCCCAGCATTTT
j_call: TRBJ2-3; v_call: TRBV19; d_call: .; cdr3_aa: CASSIWRDTQYF; cdr3_nt: TGTGCCAGTAGTATATGGAGGGATACGCAGTATTTT
j_call: TRBJ1-2; v_call: TRBV9; d_call: .; cdr3_aa: CASSPSGSAWDYGYTF; cdr3_nt: TGTGCCAGCAGCCCCAGCGGAAGTGCGTGGGACTATGGCTACACCTTC
j_call: TRBJ1-2; v_call: TRBV27; d_call: .; cdr3_aa: CASRDTGINYGYTF; cdr3_nt: TGTGCCAGCAGGGACACAGGGATTAACTATGGCTACACCTTC